A single sample gave rise to the 15 T cell receptor beta chains below, sequenced in a study of T cells in Graves' hyperthyroidism and ophthalmopathy. Amplification yielded TCR beta CDR3 regions, with RNA transcripts as the source. HTBI primers were the set used in a first-round RT-PCR of the TCR CDR3. Using its own MiXCR run on the multiplex PCR reads, TCRdb lists one record per CDR3 protein. The sample comprises 360,000 or so distinct CDR3 sequences, about 19% of which are singletons, and 3% to 4% rests with the top ten. The sequenced material came from blood. These receptors all stem from a woman between 18 and 29 years old with Graves' hyperthyroidism.

This clonotype turned up a few times. The chain is built from TRBV9 and TRBJ1-2; D is undetermined. V lost 0 bases to trimming and J lost 8 bases, with 11 bases between them. This CDR3 comprises 13 residues. Germline V gene lookup returns CDR1 SGDLS and CDR2 YYNGEE. CDR3 sequence (DNA): TGTGCCAGCAGCGTAGTGTGGGGTGCCGGCTACACCTTC. This translates into CASSVVWGAGYTF.

The chain carries TRBV27 and TRBJ1-1, with 9 bases matching TRBD1. The J segment lost 6 bases and the V segment lost 1 base, leaving 3 bases of the junction unmatched. The CDR3 covers 14 residues. Germline V gene data show CDR1 as MNHEY and CDR2 as SMNVEV (reference sequence). The CDR3 DNA sequence: TGTGCCAGCAGTTTATGGGGACAGGGTGCTGAAGCTTTCTTT. Protein sequence: CASSLWGQGAEAFF.

This clonotype was detected many times. The rearrangement links TRBV5-1 to TRBJ2-7, with D perhaps TRBD2 (6 bases). Between the trimmed V and J ends, which lost 1 base and 0 bases, there was a span of 11 bases. CDR3 size: 15 residues. Germline V gives CDR1 SGHRS, CDR2 YFSETQ. As DNA, the CDR3 is TGCGCCAGCAGCTTGTTTAGCGGCCTCTCCTACGAGCAGTACTTC. It codes for CASSLFSGLSYEQYF.

This clonotype has a count of ten or more. The V gene is TRBV7-2, the J gene TRBJ2-5; no clear D gene. The CDR3 totals 15 residues. Trimming removed 1 base from V and 0 bases from J, with 9 bases in between. Germline CDR1 and CDR2: SGHTA and FQGNSA. DNA of the CDR3: TGTGCCAGCAGCTTAGTCAGCTCTTACCAAGAGACCCAGTACTTC. Translating gives CASSLVSSYQETQYF.

This clonotype was seen repeatedly, ten times or more. The chain couples TRBV18 to TRBJ2-7; D gene unclear. The CDR3 has 14 residues. Deletions cut 2 bases from V and 2 bases from J, with 10 bases between. Per the germline V gene, CDR1 is KGHSH and CDR2 is LQKENI. The CDR3 is CASSPSLEPYEQYF. CDR3 coding DNA: TGTGCCAGCTCACCATCCTTAGAACCCTACGAGCAGTACTTC.

This clonotype was observed at least ten times. This chain links TRBV12-3 or TRBV12-4 with TRBJ1-2; D is uncertain. The CDR3 has 16 residues. V was clipped by 8 bases and J by 6 bases, with 25 bases between them. The CDR3 DNA reads TGTGCCAGCGGGTTCCAGAGAGCGCTGGTTAGGGATGGCTACACCTTC. Its protein product is CASGFQRALVRDGYTF.

The V call is TRBV5-5, the J call TRBJ2-6; the D gene is possibly TRBD2 (6 bases). The germline V gene has CDR1 SGHKS and CDR2 YYEKEE (reference sequence). The CDR3 has 15 residues. V was shortened by 3 bases and J by 3 bases, with 10 bases between the two germline ends. DNA for the CDR3: TGTGCCAGCAGCTGGGGGGAAAATGGGGCCAACGTCCTGACTTTC. Protein sequence: CASSWGENGANVLTF.

This clonotype was seen many times. J is TRBJ1-1 and V is TRBV10-3, with D perhaps TRBD1 (5 bases). This CDR3 region has 16 residues. Trimming pared 10 bases from V and 4 bases from J, leaving 25 bases between. Germline V gene lookup returns CDR1 ENHRY and CDR2 SYGVKD. For the CDR3, the DNA is TGTGCCACTACAACCTACGGGGCCCCGAGGGGCACTGAAGCTTTCTTT. Encoded protein: CATTTYGAPRGTEAFF.

About this clonotype itself: Since a much larger clone is just one base distant, this may be a read error. The CDR3 DNA follows: TGTGCCAGCAGCCCCCGGGGGGACGAGACCCAGTACTTC. It encodes CASSPRGDETQYF. The chain joins TRBV7-2 to TRBJ2-5, with 7 bases aligning to TRBD2. The V gene end was trimmed by 5 bases and the J gene end by 5 bases; junction bases not matched to a gene: 5. CDR3 length: 13 residues. Germline CDR1 and CDR2: SGHTA and FQGNSA.

This clonotype was counted at least ten times. The rearrangement joins TRBV24-1 to TRBJ2-2; D is possibly TRBD1 (5 bases). V lost 6 bases and J 3 bases, leaving 13 bases between the germline ends. The CDR3 contains 15 residues. Looked up from germline, CDR1 is KGHDR and CDR2 is SFDVKD. CDR3 coding DNA: TGTGCCACCAGTAGTCAGGGCACGGACACCGGGGAGCTGTTTTTT. It codes for CATSSQGTDTGELFF.

This clonotype was detected many times. The chain uses TRBV20-1 and TRBJ1-1; D is unclear. This CDR3 comprises 13 residues. In germline, CDR1 is DFQATT, CDR2 SNEGSKA (reference sequence). The V and J ends lost 6 bases and 0 bases respectively, with 11 bases between them. The CDR3 DNA follows: TGCAGTGCCGCAGGAGATATGAACACTGAAGCTTTCTTT. Translation gives CSAAGDMNTEAFF.

The chain carries TRBV4-1 and TRBJ1-6, with 7 bases lining up with TRBD1. V lost 1 base and J lost 0; bases outside the gene matches: 12. Germline values: CDR1 MGHRA, CDR2 YSYEKL. This CDR3 is built from 20 residues. CDR3 region: CASSQVLLPGQSSYNSPLHF. The CDR3, as DNA: TGCGCCAGCAGCCAAGTCCTTCTCCCGGGACAGAGCTCCTATAATTCACCCCTCCACTTT.

This clonotype was counted ten times or more. The chain carries TRBV3-1 and TRBJ2-5; perhaps TRBD2 as D (6 bases). The CDR3 contains 16 residues. Between the trimmed V and J ends, which lost 0 bases and 1 base, there was a span of 12 bases. Germline V CDR1 and CDR2: LGHDT, YNNKEL (reference sequence). The CDR3 sequence: CASSQDPAGPQETQYF. The CDR3 bases are TGTGCCAGCAGCCAAGATCCCGCGGGACCCCAAGAGACCCAGTACTTC.

This clonotype occurred many times. V usage is TRBV20-1 and J usage is TRBJ2-5; D uncertain. CDR3 size: 14 residues. The germline V gene has CDR1 DFQATT and CDR2 SNEGSKA (reference sequence). Trimming left V 4 bases short and J 2 bases short, with 14 bases between. The chain's CDR3 is CSAKSTRHQETQYF. As DNA, the CDR3 is TGCAGTGCTAAAAGCACTCGACATCAAGAGACCCAGTACTTC.

At least ten counts were recorded for this clonotype. V and J are TRBV6-2 or TRBV6-3 and TRBJ1-1; no definite D call. V was pared by 2 bases and J by 7 bases, with 2 bases between. From germline, CDR1 is MNHEY and CDR2 SVGEGT. The CDR3 covers 10 residues. As DNA, the CDR3 is TGTGCCAGCAGTTACGGTGAAGCTTTCTTT. It is translated as CASSYGEAFF.